This T cell receptor beta chain emerged from a study of blood T cell repertoires in COVID-19. Study in general: Acute and convalescent COVID-19 samples came from the United States, Italy and Spain. T cells, B-cell-depleted T cells, or PBMCs supplied cDNA or gDNA.

Authors' data handling: The authors estimated nucleated cell counts from reference gene primer amplification. Clones were sequenced by immunoSEQ multiplex PCR, and TCRdb holds only the in-frame ones, with some missing. V and J calls and clone size are copied from that table; D and trimming were computed from the DNA. The table shows more than 40,000 clones, with about 89% occurring only once. Germline CDR1 KGHSH, CDR2 LQKENI. Unmatched junction bases numbered 11, after V lost 0 bases and J lost 5 bases. The CDR3 totals 17 residues. The sequence came from a human donor in a cohort sampled during active COVID-19. Sequenced material: peripheral blood. The chain carries TRBV18 and TRBJ2-5; 8 bases fit TRBD2. The CDR3 here is CASSPPPGLVRRETQYF. CDR3 in DNA: TGTGCCAGCTCACCACCCCCGGGACTAGTACGACGTGAGACCCAGTACTTC.